Listed here are 10 T cell receptor beta chains from one sample, sequenced in a study of CD8+CD57+ T cells in acquired aplastic anemia (dated 2018 in TCRdb). Expansion of CD8+CD57+ cells had been shown by flow cytometry in the patients chosen for sequencing. These reads were obtained on an Illumina HiSeq 2000. TCR beta VDJ combination and CDR3 sequence profiling used genomic DNA as the template. TCRdb's own reprocessing of the public reads used fastp at Q25 and MiXCR and kept productive beta chains. Every entry covers one CDR3 protein and lists the most common genes and DNA from its rows. The table for this sample lists around 200,000 distinct CDR3 sequences; about 44% of them were counted only once. The ten largest clones add up to 10% to 15% of the sample. The sample was sorted CD4+, CD8+, or CD8+CD57+ T cells (not recorded which) from PBMCs. Receptors originate from a human donor with aplastic anemia.

This clonotype turned up a few times. This chain connects TRBV20-1 to TRBJ1-6; D remains unclear. The CDR3 spans 12 residues. V lost 5 bases and J 6 bases, leaving 8 bases between the germline ends. Germline CDR1 reads DFQATT; CDR2 reads SNEGSKA (reference sequence). CDR3 region: CSAGRSNSPLHF. The CDR3 nucleotides are TGCAGTGCTGGACGGTCTAATTCACCCCTCCACTTT.

This clonotype was counted between two and nine times. The V call is TRBV18, the J call TRBJ2-3; D not certain. This CDR3 is built from 15 residues. Trimming removed 2 bases from V and 0 bases from J, with 9 bases in between. The germline gives CDR1 KGHSH, CDR2 LQKENI. CDR3 region: CASSPWASSTDTQYF. The DNA for the CDR3 is TGTGCCAGCTCACCATGGGCATCTAGCACAGATACGCAGTATTTT.

Many counts were recorded for this clonotype. The CDR3 sequence is CASRVRGQGYEQYF. CDR3 DNA sequence: TGTGCCAGCAGAGTCCGGGGACAGGGTTACGAGCAGTACTTC. This chain uses TRBV6-1 with TRBJ2-7, with TRBD1 matching over 9 bases. CDR1 is MNHNS and CDR2 is SASEGT in the germline V gene. V dropped 6 bases and J dropped 4; count of bases not matched to a gene: 7. CDR3 length equals 14 residues.

Only a few counts were recorded for this clonotype. The chain is built from TRBV29-1 and TRBJ1-2, with D hard to call. The germline gives CDR1 SQVTM, CDR2 ANQGSEA. The CDR3 contains 13 residues. Trimming left V 2 bases short and J 2 bases short, with 9 bases between. The CDR3 here is CSVETARNYGYTF. CDR3 coding DNA: TGCAGCGTTGAAACTGCACGGAACTATGGCTACACCTTC.

This clonotype came up a few times. The J gene is TRBJ1-6, the V gene TRBV7-8; D remains ambiguous. CDR1 is SGHVS, CDR2 FQNEAQ, per germline. CDR3 length equals 14 residues. The V end was cut by 4 bases, the J end by 8 bases, with 12 bases between. The CDR3 loop reads CASSSWSPDSPLHF. CDR3 nucleotide sequence: TGTGCCAGCAGCTCTTGGAGCCCGGATTCACCCCTCCACTTT.

The chain is built from TRBV24-1 and TRBJ2-1; 9 bases are a match to TRBD1. Germline trimming cut 5 bases from V and 9 bases from J; bases unmatched to any gene: 4. Germline assignment: CDR1 KGHDR and CDR2 SFDVKD. The CDR3 sequence is 13 residues long. The CDR3 here is CATSAQDRGEQFF. CDR3 nucleotide sequence: TGTGCCACCAGTGCTCAGGACAGGGGTGAGCAGTTCTTC.

This clonotype came up many times. V is TRBV5-6 and J is TRBJ1-1; D call uncertain. CDR1 and CDR2 (germline): SGHDT, YYEEEE. The V and J ends lost 2 bases and 6 bases respectively, with 14 bases between them. CDR3 length: 14 residues. This chain's CDR3 is CASSFRGPRAEAFF. CDR3 DNA: TGTGCCAGCAGCTTCCGCGGACCGCGGGCTGAAGCTTTCTTT.

With regard to this clonotype: The CDR3 does not close with the conserved phenylalanine or tryptophan, likely indicating a read error. This chain uses TRBV30 with TRBJ2-5; TRBD1 aligns across 10 bases. CDR3 length: 14 residues. The J segment lost 2 bases and the V segment lost 5 bases, leaving 5 bases of the junction unmatched. Looked up from germline, CDR1 is GTSNPN and CDR2 is SVGIG (reference sequence). CDR3 sequence: CAWAAGQGQETQYS. The DNA for the CDR3 is TGTGCCTGGGCAGCGGGACAGGGGCAAGAGACCCAGTACTCC.

This clonotype was seen only a few times. V is TRBV30 and J is TRBJ1-5; 9 bases agree with TRBD1. V gave up 0 bases and J gave up 4 bases; unmatched junction bases: 10. CDR3 length: 17 amino acids. Germline V gene sequence: CDR1 GTSNPN, CDR2 SVGIG (reference sequence). The CDR3: CAWSVAGYGTGNQPQHF. CDR3 nucleotides: TGTGCCTGGAGTGTAGCGGGGTACGGGACAGGGAATCAGCCCCAGCATTTT.

The table lists this clonotype with many counts. The junction departs from the called germline gene at one end, perhaps through a read error. The V call is TRBV10-3, the J call TRBJ1-3; D perhaps matches TRBD1 (6 bases). Germline V gene data show CDR1 as ENHRY and CDR2 as SYGVKD. The CDR3 runs to 16 residues. The CDR3 region is CASSEIQGLGGNTIYF. CDR3 nucleotides: TGTGCCAGCAGTGAGATACAGGGACTCGGCGGAAACACCATATATTTT.